These T cell receptor beta chains were read from a single sample in a study of cytomegalovirus exposure and HLA in healthy donors. Assay: immunoSEQ multiplex PCR; the TCRdb copy retains only in-frame clones and omits some. The data contain some 110,000 clones, 60% to 75% of them singletons. What was sequenced was PBMCs. All receptors derive from a male donor in good health and CMV-seropositive. Each CDR3 is given with its conserved first and last residue. D genes are given only for firm matches. Some rows have no size entry. The others give once, few or many, or a class for an expanded clone.

j_call | v_call | clone_size | d_call | cdr3_aa | cdr3_nt
TRBJ1-1 | TRBV11-3 | . | TRBD1 | CASSPRQGGSEAFF | TGTGCCAGCAGCCCCAGACAGGGAGGTTCTGAAGCTTTCTTT
TRBJ1-1 | TRBV19 | . | TRBD1 | CASSISRGTGYTEAFF | TGTGCCAGTAGTATATCAAGGGGGACAGGGTACACTGAAGCTTTCTTT
TRBJ1-1 | TRBV30 | once | . | CAWSPSAGAEAFF | TGTGCCTGGAGCCCCTCGGCGGGGGCTGAAGCTTTCTTT
TRBJ2-3 | TRBV7-2 | . | TRBD2 | CASSSQRGSTDTQYF | TGTGCCAGCAGCTCCCAGCGGGGGTCAACAGATACGCAGTATTTT
TRBJ1-2 | TRBV29-1 | few | . | CSVASGIYGYPF | .
TRBJ2-3 | TRBV29-1 | few | . | CSVELTDTQYF | TGCAGCGTTGAATTAACAGATACGCAGTATTTT
TRBJ2-1 | TRBV7-3 | . | TRBD2 | CASSSRTSGSGNEQFF | TGTGCCAGCAGCTCACGGACTAGCGGGAGTGGGAATGAGCAGTTCTTC
TRBJ2-3 | TRBV5-4 | . | TRBD2 | CASSFSGGRTDTQYF | TGTGCCAGCAGCTTTAGCGGGGGGCGCACAGATACGCAGTATTTT
TRBJ2-2 | TRBV2 | . | TRBD1 | CASKRDRGWTGELFF | TGTGCCAGCAAACGAGACAGGGGCTGGACCGGGGAGCTGTTTTTT
TRBJ2-7 | TRBV5-4 | . | TRBD1 | CASSLQGASYEQYF | TGTGCCAGCAGCTTGCAGGGGGCCTCCTACGAGCAGTACTTC
TRBJ2-1 | TRBV5-1 | . | TRBD1 | CASQTGGSYNEQFF | TGCGCCAGTCAAACAGGGGGCTCCTACAATGAGCAGTTCTTC
TRBJ2-3 | TRBV28 | . | TRBD1 | CASNTRDRGTDTQYF | TGTGCCAGCAACACCCGGGACAGGGGCACAGATACGCAGTATTTT
TRBJ1-2 | TRBV2 | few | . | CASSVGRDGGYTF | TGTGCCAGCAGTGTCGGCAGGGATGGTGGCTACACCTTC
TRBJ2-2 | TRBV5-1 | few | TRBD2 | CASTLGASGYGGELFF | TGCGCCAGCACCCTGGGGGCTAGCGGGTATGGCGGGGAGCTGTTTTTT
TRBJ2-3 | TRBV18 | . | . | CASSPDTDTQYF | TGTGCCAGCTCACCAGATACTGATACGCAGTATTTT
TRBJ1-3 | TRBV2 | . | . | CASRRGFGNTIYF | TGTGCCAGCCGGCGGGGTTTCGGAAACACCATATATTTT
TRBJ2-7 | TRBV5-6 | . | . | CASSGLYHTSYEQYF | TGTGCCAGCAGCGGACTTTACCACACCTCCTACGAGCAGTACTTC
TRBJ1-5 | TRBV6-5 | . | . | CASSPTGFSPQHF | TGTGCCAGCAGCCCCACGGGGTTCTCGCCCCAGCATTTT